This passage covers 8 T cell receptor beta chains from one sample sequenced in a study of patients and donors after allogeneic stem cell transplantation. From the RT-PCR reads, TCRdb called clonotypes with MiXCR, one entry per CDR3 protein. The data hold 150,000 to 250,000 distinct CDR3 sequences, with roughly two fifths observed a single time. The sample consisted of blood, either unsorted or a sorted T cell fraction (not recorded which). All receptors derive from a human donor who was either an allogeneic HSCT recipient or a stem cell or donor lymphocyte infusion donor (not recorded which). It is not recorded whose cells these are; they may come from a transplant donor.

Points on this clonotype: This may arise from a read error, as a much more abundant clone is one base away. The chain carries TRBV3-1 and TRBJ1-1; TRBD1 is a possible D gene (6 bases). The germline V and J ends were trimmed by 5 bases and 0 bases, with 22 bases remaining between them. The V gene's germline CDR1 is LGHDT and CDR2 YNNKEL (reference sequence). This CDR3 is 18 amino acids long. CDR3 coding DNA: TGTGCCAGCAGCTTGCAGGGACAAGGAAGAATAATGAACACTGAAGCTTTCTTT. It codes for CASSLQGQGRIMNTEAFF. Filled out from reference TRBV3-1 and TRBJ1-1, the complete variable domain reads DTAVSQTPKYLVTQMGNDKSIKCEQNLGHDTMYWYKQDSKKFLKIMFSYNNKELIINETVPNRFSPKSPDKAHLNLHINSLELGDSAVYFCASSLQGQGRIMNTEAFFGQGTRLTVV.

This rearrangement joins TRBV29-1 to TRBJ1-1; D call uncertain. The V gene's germline CDR1 is SQVTM and CDR2 ANQGSEA. Trimming pared 6 bases from V and 4 bases from J, leaving 9 bases between. The CDR3 sequence is 11 residues long. CDR3 nucleotides: TGCAGCGTCGATACAACCACTGAAGCTTTCTTT. It translates to CSVDTTTEAFF.

The chain has TRBV6-5 and TRBJ2-5; D not certain. Germline V gives CDR1 MNHEY, CDR2 SVGAGI. This CDR3 region has 14 residues. The ends were cut back, 0 bases at V and 3 bases at J, with 8 bases in the middle. CDR3 sequence (DNA): TGTGCCAGCAGTTACTCGGGGTCCAAAGAGACCCAGTACTTC. Translation gives CASSYSGSKETQYF.

This clonotype has more than one count but fewer than ten. The gene calls are TRBV20-1 and TRBJ1-6; no clear D. CDR1 and CDR2 from the germline V gene are DFQATT and SNEGSKA (reference sequence). Between the trimmed V and J ends, which lost 5 bases and 6 bases, there was a span of 11 bases. The CDR3 covers 13 residues. The CDR3 loop reads CSAPTSGNSPLHF. In nucleotides, the CDR3 is TGCAGTGCTCCAACTAGCGGTAATTCACCCCTCCACTTT.

This clonotype was counted between two and nine times. Written as DNA, the CDR3 is TGCAGCGTTGTCGGGTCCCGTGGCTACACCTTC. This sequence encodes CSVVGSRGYTF. The chain links TRBV29-1 to TRBJ1-2; D is ambiguous. The CDR3 runs 11 residues. V lost 4 bases to trimming and J lost 7 bases, with 10 bases between them. Per germline, CDR1 SQVTM and CDR2 ANQGSEA.

This chain connects TRBV7-9 to TRBJ2-2, with TRBD2 matching over 7 bases. Per germline, CDR1 SEHNR and CDR2 FQNEAQ (reference sequence). The ends lost 11 bases at V and 5 bases at J; junction bases unmatched: 11. This CDR3 has 14 residues. The CDR3 spells CAQLGGSSTGELFF. The CDR3 nucleotides read TGTGCCCAGCTCGGCGGGAGCAGTACCGGGGAGCTGTTTTTT.

The V call is TRBV29-1, the J call TRBJ1-1, with a tentative D call TRBD1 (5 bases). Deletions cut 4 bases from V and 1 base from J, with 13 bases between. This CDR3 has 14 amino acids. Germline assignment: CDR1 SQVTM and CDR2 ANQGSEA. CDR3 sequence: CSVGIGRENTEAFF. The CDR3 DNA reads as TGCAGCGTTGGGATCGGCAGGGAGAACACTGAAGCTTTCTTT.

The gene calls are TRBV5-6 and TRBJ1-4; 10 bases align to TRBD1. V shed 5 bases, J shed 7 bases, and the junction held 5 bases outside the gene matches. The CDR3 runs 14 residues. Germline V gene sequence: CDR1 SGHDT, CDR2 YYEEEE. The CDR3 coding sequence is TGTGCCAGCAGGTGGACAGGGGGTGGTGAAAAACTGTTTTTT. This translates into CASRWTGGGEKLFF. The variable domain in full, completed from reference TRBV5-6 and TRBJ1-4, reads DAGVTQSPTHLIKTRGQQVTLRCSPKSGHDTVSWYQQALGQGPQFIFQYYEEEERQRGNFPDRFSGHQFPNYSSELNVNALLLGDSALYLCASRWTGGGEKLFFGSGTQLSVL.